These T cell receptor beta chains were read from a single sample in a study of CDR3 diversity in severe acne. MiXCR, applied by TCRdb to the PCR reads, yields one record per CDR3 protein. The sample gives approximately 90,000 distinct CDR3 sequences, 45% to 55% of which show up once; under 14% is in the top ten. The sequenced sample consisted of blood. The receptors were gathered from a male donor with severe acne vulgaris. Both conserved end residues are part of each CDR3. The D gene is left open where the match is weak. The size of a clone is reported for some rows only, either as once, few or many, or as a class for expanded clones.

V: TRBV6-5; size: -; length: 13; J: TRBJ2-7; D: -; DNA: TGTGCCAGCACTGGCAGGGATTCCTACGAGCAGTACTTC; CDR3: CASTGRDSYEQYF
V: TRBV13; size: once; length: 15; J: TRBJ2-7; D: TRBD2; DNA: TGTGCCAGCAGCGTAGGCGGGAGGGCCTCCTACGAGCAGTACTTC; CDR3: CASSVGGRASYEQYF
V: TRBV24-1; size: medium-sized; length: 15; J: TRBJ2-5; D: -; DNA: TGTGCCACCAGTGATTATCTCTCTCCCCAGGAGACCCAGTACTTC; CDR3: CATSDYLSPQETQYF
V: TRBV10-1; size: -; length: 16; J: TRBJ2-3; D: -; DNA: TGCGCCAGCAGTGAGTCGGGTCCGGGGCCCACAGATACGCAGTATTTT; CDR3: CASSESGPGPTDTQYF
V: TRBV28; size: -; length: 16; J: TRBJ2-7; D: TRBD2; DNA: TGTGCCAGCAGTTTCCTCACTAGCGGGAGTTCCTACGAGCAGTACTTC; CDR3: CASSFLTSGSSYEQYF
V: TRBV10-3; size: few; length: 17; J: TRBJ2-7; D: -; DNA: TGTGCCATCAGTGAGTCGAGATCGGGAACGAGGGTTGACGAGCAGTACTTC; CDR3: CAISESRSGTRVDEQYF
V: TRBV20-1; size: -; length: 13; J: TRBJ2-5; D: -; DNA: TGCAGTGCTAGAATGCAAGGACAAGAGACCCAGTACTTC; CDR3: CSARMQGQETQYF
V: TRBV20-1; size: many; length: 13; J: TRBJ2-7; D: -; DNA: TGCAGTGCTAGAGATATCCGGGTCTACGAGCAGTACTTC; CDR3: CSARDIRVYEQYF
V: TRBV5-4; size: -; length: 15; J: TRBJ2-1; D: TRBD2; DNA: TGTGCCACCGTTAGCGGGAGGGGGAACACCGGGGAGCAGTTCTTC; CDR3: CATVSGRGNTGEQFF
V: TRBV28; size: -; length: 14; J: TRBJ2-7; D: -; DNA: TGTGCCAGCAGTTTAACCGGGGCAGGTGGTGAGCAGTACTTC; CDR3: CASSLTGAGGEQYF
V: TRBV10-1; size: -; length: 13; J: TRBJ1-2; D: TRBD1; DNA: TGCGCCAGCAGTGCTCCCGGGGACAGAGGCTACACCTTC; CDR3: CASSAPGDRGYTF
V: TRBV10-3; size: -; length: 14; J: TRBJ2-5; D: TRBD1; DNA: TGTACCATCAGTCCGGGACAGGGCGAAGAGACCCAGTACTTC; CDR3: CTISPGQGEETQYF
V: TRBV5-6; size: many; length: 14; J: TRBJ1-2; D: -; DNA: TGTGCCAGCTCCGGACTGATTACTAACTATGGCTACACCTTC; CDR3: CASSGLITNYGYTF
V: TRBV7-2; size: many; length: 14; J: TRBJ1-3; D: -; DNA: TGTGCCAGCAGCTTAGTATCCCCTCGAGACACCATATATTTT; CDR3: CASSLVSPRDTIYF
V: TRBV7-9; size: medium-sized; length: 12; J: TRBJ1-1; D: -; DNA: TGTGCCAGCACCTCTATGGACGTTGAAGCTTTCTTT; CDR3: CASTSMDVEAFF
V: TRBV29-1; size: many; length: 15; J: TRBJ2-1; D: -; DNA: TGCAGCTCACCTGCGGGACAGTACTCCTACAATGAGCAGTTCTTC; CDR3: CSSPAGQYSYNEQFF
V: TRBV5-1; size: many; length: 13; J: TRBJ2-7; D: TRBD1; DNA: TGCGCCAGCAGCTGGACAGGGAACTACGAGCAGTACTTC; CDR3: CASSWTGNYEQYF
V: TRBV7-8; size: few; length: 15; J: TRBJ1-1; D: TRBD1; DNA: TGTGCCAGCAGCTTTACAGGGGGCGCGAACACTGAAGCTTTCTTT; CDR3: CASSFTGGANTEAFF
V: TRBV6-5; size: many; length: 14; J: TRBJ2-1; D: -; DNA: TGTGCCAGCGGGTTTTATAAGGGTCCCAATGAGCAGTTCTTC; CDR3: CASGFYKGPNEQFF
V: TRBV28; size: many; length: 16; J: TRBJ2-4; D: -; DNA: TGTGCCAGCAGTTTCCCGGGGGTTGAAGCCAAAAACATTCAGTACTTC; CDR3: CASSFPGVEAKNIQYF
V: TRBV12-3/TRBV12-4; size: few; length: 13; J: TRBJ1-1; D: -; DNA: TGTGCCATTCGAATCAATTTGAACACTGAAGCTTTCTTT; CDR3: CAIRINLNTEAFF
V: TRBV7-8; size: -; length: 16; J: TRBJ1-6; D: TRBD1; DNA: TGTGCCAGCAGTTACAACATGGACAGGGTAACTTCACCCCTCCACTTT; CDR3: CASSYNMDRVTSPLHF
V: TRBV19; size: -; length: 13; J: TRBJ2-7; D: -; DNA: TGTGCCAGTAGCGGAGCCCGCTCCTACGAGCAGTACTTC; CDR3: CASSGARSYEQYF
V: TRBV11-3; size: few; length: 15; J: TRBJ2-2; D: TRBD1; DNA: TGTGCCAGCAGCGATCGGGACAGATCCACCGGGGAGCTGTTTTTT; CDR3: CASSDRDRSTGELFF
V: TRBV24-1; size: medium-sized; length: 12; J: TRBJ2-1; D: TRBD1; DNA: TGTGCCATTGGACAGGGCATCGCGGAGCAGTTCTTC; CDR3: CAIGQGIAEQFF
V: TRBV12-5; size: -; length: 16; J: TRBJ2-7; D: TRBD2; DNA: TGTGCTAGTGGTTTGGTTAGCGGGAGGTCCTCCTACGAGCAGTACTTC; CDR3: CASGLVSGRSSYEQYF
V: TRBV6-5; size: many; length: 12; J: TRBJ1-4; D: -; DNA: TGTGCCAGCAGCCGATTCGGTGAAAAACTGTTTTTT; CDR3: CASSRFGEKLFF
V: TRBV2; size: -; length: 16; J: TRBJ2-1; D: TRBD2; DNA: TGTGCCACCGGACTAGCGGGGTTTAGCTCCTACAATGAGCAGTTCTTC; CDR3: CATGLAGFSSYNEQFF
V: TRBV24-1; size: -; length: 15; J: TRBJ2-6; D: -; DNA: TGTGCCACCAGTGTTGGCAACTCTGGGGCCAACGTCCTGACTTTC; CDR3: CATSVGNSGANVLTF
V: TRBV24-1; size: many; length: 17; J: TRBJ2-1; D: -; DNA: TGTGCCACCAGTGATTTGGATGGTGCGGACTCCTACAATGAGCAGTTCTTC; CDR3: CATSDLDGADSYNEQFF
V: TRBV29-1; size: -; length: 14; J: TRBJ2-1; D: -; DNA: TGCAGCGCCGCCGCCGGACTATTCGACAATGAGCAGTTCTTC; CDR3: CSAAAGLFDNEQFF
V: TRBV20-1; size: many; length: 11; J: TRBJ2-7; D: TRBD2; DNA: TGCAGTGCTATTTGGGGGGGCGAGCAGTACTTC; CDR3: CSAIWGGEQYF
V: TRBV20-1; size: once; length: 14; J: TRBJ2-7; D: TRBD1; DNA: TGCAGTGCTAGAGAAACCGGGACAGGTCGAGAGCAGTACTTC; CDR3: CSARETGTGREQYF
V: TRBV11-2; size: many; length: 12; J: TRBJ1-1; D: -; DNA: TGTGCCTCAACAGAGACGAACACTGAAGCTTTCTTT; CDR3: CASTETNTEAFF
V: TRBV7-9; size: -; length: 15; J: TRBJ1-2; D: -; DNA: TGTGCCAGTAGTATAGATCTCCAGTCCCGAGATGGCTACACCTTC; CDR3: CASSIDLQSRDGYTF
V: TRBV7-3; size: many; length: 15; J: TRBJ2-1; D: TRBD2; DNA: TGTGCCAGCAGCTTAAGTGTGGGAGGGCTGAATGAGCAGTTCTTC; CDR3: CASSLSVGGLNEQFF
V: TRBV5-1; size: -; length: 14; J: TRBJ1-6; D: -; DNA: TGCGCCAGCAGCTGGGGCGGAGATAATTCACCCCTCCACTTT; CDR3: CASSWGGDNSPLHF